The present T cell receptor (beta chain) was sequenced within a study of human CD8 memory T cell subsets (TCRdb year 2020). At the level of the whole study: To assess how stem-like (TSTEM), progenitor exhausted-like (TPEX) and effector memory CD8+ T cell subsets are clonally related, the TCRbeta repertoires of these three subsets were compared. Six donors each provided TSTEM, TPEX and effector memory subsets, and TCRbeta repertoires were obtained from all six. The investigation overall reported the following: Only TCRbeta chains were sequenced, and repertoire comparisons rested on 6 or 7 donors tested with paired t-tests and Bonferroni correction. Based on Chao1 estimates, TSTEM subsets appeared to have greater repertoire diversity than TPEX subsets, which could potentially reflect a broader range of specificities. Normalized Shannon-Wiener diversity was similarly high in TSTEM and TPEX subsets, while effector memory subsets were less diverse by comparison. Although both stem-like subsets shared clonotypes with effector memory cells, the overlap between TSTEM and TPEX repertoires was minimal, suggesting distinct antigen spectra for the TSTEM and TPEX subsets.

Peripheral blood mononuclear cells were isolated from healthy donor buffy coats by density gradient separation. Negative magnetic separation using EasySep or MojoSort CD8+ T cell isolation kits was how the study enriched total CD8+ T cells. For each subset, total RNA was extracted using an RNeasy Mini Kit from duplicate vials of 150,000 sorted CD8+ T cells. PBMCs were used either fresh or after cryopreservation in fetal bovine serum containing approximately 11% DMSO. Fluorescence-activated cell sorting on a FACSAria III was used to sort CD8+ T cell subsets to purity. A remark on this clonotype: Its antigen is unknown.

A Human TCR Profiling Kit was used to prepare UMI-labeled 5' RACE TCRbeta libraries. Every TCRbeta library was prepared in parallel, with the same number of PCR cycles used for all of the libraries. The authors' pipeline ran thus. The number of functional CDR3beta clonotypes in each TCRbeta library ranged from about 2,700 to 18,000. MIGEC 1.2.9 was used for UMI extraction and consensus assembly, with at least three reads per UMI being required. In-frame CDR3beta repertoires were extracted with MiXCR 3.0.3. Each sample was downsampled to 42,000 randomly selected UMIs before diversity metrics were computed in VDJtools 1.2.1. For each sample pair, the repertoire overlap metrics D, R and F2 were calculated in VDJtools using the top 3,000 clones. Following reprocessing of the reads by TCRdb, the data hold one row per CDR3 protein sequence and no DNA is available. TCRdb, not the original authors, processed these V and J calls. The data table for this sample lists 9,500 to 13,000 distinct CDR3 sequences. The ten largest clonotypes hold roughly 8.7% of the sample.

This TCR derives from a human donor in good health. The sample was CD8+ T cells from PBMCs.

The CDR3 is CASSRAASGTDTQYF. The V and J segments used are TRBV13 and TRBJ2-3. The CDR3 goes from the cysteine to the phenylalanine over 15 residues. DNA for this receptor is not on file. From a lookup of the germline V gene (reference sequence), CDR1 and CDR2 are PRHDT and FYEKMQ.